The source of this T cell receptor (beta chain) is a study of OX40 agonist ivuxolimab in advanced cancers. Across the study: Dose-escalation cases comprised hepatocellular carcinoma, melanoma, renal cell or head and neck cancer. The group had a mean age of roughly 56 years, ranged from about 23 to 85, and was 82.7% male.

Worth noting for this clone: The antigen remains unidentified.

Autoimmune disease history or systemic immunosuppression led to patient exclusion. Study-wide results and caveats: CD8+ T cells were the subset that, on average, had more expanded clones than CD4+.

TCRdb's copy holds only in-frame clones and misses some; the assay was immunoSEQ multiplex PCR. The sample contains 60,000 to 75,000 clones, roughly 89% of which appear only once. CDR1 and CDR2 from the germline V gene are SGHKS and YYEKEE (reference sequence). This CDR3 has 15 amino acids. With V trimmed by 4 bases and J by 5 bases, 4 bases remained unmatched. The receptor comes from an adult with an advanced solid tumor such as melanoma, head and neck, liver or kidney cancer. Here the sequenced sample was CD4+ or CD8+ T cells sorted from blood, taken in a trial of the OX40 agonist ivuxolimab. This chain connects TRBV5-5 to TRBJ2-1; 12 bases are a match to TRBD2. The CDR3 DNA reads as TGTGCCAGCAGCCTGACTAGCGGGAGCAACAATGAGCAGTTCTTC. Its translation: CASSLTSGSNNEQFF. The entire variable domain, with the rest obtained from reference TRBV5-5 and TRBJ2-1, is as follows: DAGVTQSPTHLIKTRGQQVTLRCSPISGHKSVSWYQQVLGQGPQFIFQYYEKEERGRGNFPDRFSARQFPNYSSELNVNALLLGDSALYLCASSLTSGSNNEQFFGPGTRLTVL.